This TCR beta chain emerged from a study of cytomegalovirus exposure and HLA in healthy donors. The wider study: The study's early data release held around 85 million unique TCRs from HLA-typed donors.

For this clone: Its cognate antigen is unknown.

Study-level findings and limits: Later on, an analysis found that several of the most significant clusters appeared to be linked to common viral pathogens, which included parvovirus B19. Previously analyzed data showed that most TCR beta V segments were productive at a frequency of about 90% or about 30%.

In the PCR, 60 Vbeta and 13 Jbeta primers were used. Generated by immunoSEQ multiplex PCR, the TCRdb table keeps only in-frame clones and is missing some. The sample records nearly 200,000 clones, around 75% being singletons. The clonotype comes from a male donor in good health and CMV-seropositive. The material sequenced was PBMCs.

CDR3 amino acids: CASSTEQDAYGEQYF. Here the CDR3 DNA reads TGTGCCAGCAGCACCGAACAGGATGCGTACGGCGAGCAGTACTTC. V gene TRBV11-1 combines with J gene TRBJ2-7, with D perhaps matching TRBD1 (5 bases). Trimming shortened V by 5 bases and J by 6 bases, and 20 bases separated the two germline ends. Germline assignment: CDR1 SGHAT and CDR2 FQDESV (reference sequence). CDR3 length equals 15 residues.